The T cell receptor beta chain under discussion was sequenced for a study of regulatory T cells in long-lasting Graves disease (dated by TCRdb to 2020 to 2022). For the wider study: In the newly diagnosed Graves' disease group, patients had been taking antithyroid drugs for less than 3 months. Persistent Graves' disease patients were compared with newly diagnosed Graves' disease patients by peripheral blood TCR sequencing and RNA sequencing. The study was conducted in China and was registered as a clinical trial. TCR sequencing covered some 13 persistent and some 20 newly diagnosed Graves' disease patients, around 33 samples in total.

Library preparation employed multiplex PCR. Sequencing instrument: Illumina HiSeq 4000. To build TCR beta libraries, CDR3 regions were amplified by Arm-PCR using iRepertoire HTBI primers. Before sequencing, the PCR products went through gel purification. Per the source publication's procedure: Gene usage analysis of CDR3 amino acid clonotypes used the approximately 62 TRBV and about 14 TRBJ segments found across samples. COPE and FqMerger were used to merge filtered high-quality paired reads into contigs. BLAST was used to align contigs to the IMGT TRBV, TRBD and TRBJ reference genes, and CDR3 was defined following IMGT. Any clonotype with a frequency above 0.1% was counted as a highly expanded clone. Shannon entropy served as the measure of repertoire diversity, while the Gini coefficient captured V-J evenness. A clonotype found in more than one individual was treated as public. TCRdb itself trimmed the public reads at Q25 with fastp, ran MiXCR and retained productive beta chains. CDR3 protein sequences are deduplicated, and each keeps its most common genes and DNA. The V and J calls shown here were made by TCRdb, not taken from the authors' results. Here the sample has a few hundred thousand distinct CDR3 sequences; 10% to 15% occur a single time. The ten most abundant clones make up approximately 17% of the sample.

The meaning of the sample's time point label: newly diagnosed GD, antithyroid drugs for less than 3 months. RNA was extracted from PBMCs in TRIzol for both TCR sequencing and RNA sequencing. The diagnosis of Graves' disease followed American Thyroid Association guidelines. Recruitment of patients was carried out at an endocrinology department in Xi'an, China. From each patient, approximately 9 milliliters of peripheral blood was collected into an EDTA anticoagulant tube. Ficoll Paque Plus density gradient separation was used to isolate PBMCs, and no additional T cell sorting was done. RNA quality was checked with an Agilent 2100 Bioanalyzer and agarose gel, and concentration with a NanoDrop 2000. This clonotype was recorded at least ten times. Its binding antigen is unknown. One base away there is no much larger clone; base qualities are not given. According to the germline V gene (reference sequence), CDR1 reads MNHEY and CDR2 reads SMNVEV. V is pared back by 3 bases and J by 0 bases, with 13 bases lying between the germline termini. The CDR3, cysteine through phenylalanine, is 16 amino acids long. Only the CDR3 DNA stays, 48 bases, in frame from base 1.

On the study overall, not on this receptor specifically: Preferential use of TRBV28, TRBJ1-2 and TRBJ2-5 was observed in persistent disease, whereas TRBV20-1 and TRBJ2-1 were favored in newly diagnosed disease. The study examined only peripheral blood because the primary lesion, thyroid tissue, could not be accessed. Only the TCR beta chain was sequenced and analyzed. More public clonotypes were shared among persistent patients (roughly 2,900) than among newly diagnosed patients (roughly 1,000). Compared with newly diagnosed patients, persistent Graves' disease patients had lower TCR Shannon entropy and fewer highly expanded clones, which suggests clonal expansion. The small sample size was acknowledged by the authors as a limitation that may reduce accuracy.

This same sample was also taken into another study, of T cells in Graves' hyperthyroidism and ophthalmopathy. That second report states: Stable Graves' hyperthyroidism was defined as the absence of progression to ophthalmopathy over 18 months of follow-up. The hyperthyroidism patients were between 18 and 65 years old and newly diagnosed, with a disease duration of less than 2 months. Any patient with an uncontrolled infection, another autoimmune disease, pregnancy or lactation was excluded. Clinical symptoms, serum thyroxine and TRAb, thyroid ultrasound, and orbital computed tomography formed the basis for the diagnoses. For the first round of RT-PCR on the TCR CDR3, the HTBI primer set was used together with the Qiagen OneStep RT-PCR kit. Most expanded thyroid clonotypes (frequency above 0.001) were also detected in blood, suggesting blood repertoires may reflect thyroid immune responses. Ophthalmopathy was separated from stable hyperthyroidism by a 13 V-J signature model, with approximately 90% sensitivity and about 81% specificity obtained in cross-validation and 80%/75% obtained in testing. In validation, the model predicted progression to ophthalmopathy with over 65% sensitivity and around 72% specificity, a median of around 6.6 months before onset. To identify TCR V-J signatures that set the groups apart, the researchers used a discovery cohort of 100 patients, made up of 40 to 45 with Graves' ophthalmopathy and around 58 with stable Graves' hyperthyroidism. An independent validation cohort of 18 to 20 hyperthyroidism patients and 15 or so patients who later progressed to ophthalmopathy tested prospective prediction of ophthalmopathy. For training and testing, the approximately 97 patients in the discovery cohort were randomly divided in a 7:3 ratio. The study also compared thyroid tissue and blood T-cell repertoires from five or six Graves' hyperthyroidism patients. Following sampling, methimazole starting at 30 mg daily was given to hyperthyroidism patients, and high-dose intravenous methylprednisolone was given to ophthalmopathy patients. Libraries were constructed in a second round of multiplex PCR, after which size selection and purification were performed. The libraries were sequenced on an Illumina HiSeq2000 using paired-end 100 bp reads. SOAPnuke was used to process the raw data, with reads discarded if the reads contained adapters or uncalled bases, had a mean Phred below 15, or lacked an exact constant-primer or identifier match. COPE v1.2.5 was used to merge the high-quality paired reads, and each unique nucleotide sequence was defined as a clonotype. Clonotypes were aligned to IMGT TRBV, TRBD and TRBJ reference segments using MiTCR v1.1. Only V-J combinations with frequency above 0.0001, covering roughly 99% of repertoires, were analysed. A TCS score was defined as the ratio of F50 (clonal expansion) to E x V (chaos), with BLOSUM62-based TCRdist applied between CDR3 peptides within each V-J. Welch's t-statistics and random forest reduced around 510 V-J features to 13, which were used in a naive Bayes classifier (R e1071). Sample size was not statistically predetermined, and blinding of investigators to group allocation was not performed. According to the paper, TCR Vbeta CDR3 sequencing was carried out on roughly 130 peripheral blood samples, which came from approximately 43 ophthalmopathy, some 73 hyperthyroidism and roughly 17 progressor patients.

The chain couples TRBV27 to TRBJ2-3, with the D gene not confidently named. The material was peripheral blood mononuclear cells (PBMCs), obtained at new diagnosis, from a patient treated with antithyroid drugs. The TCR was taken from a woman aged 18 to 35 with Graves disease. Donor details come from another sample of the same person, matched by shared clones. The sequenced DNA is TGTGCCAGCAGTTTGGTCGGGTTAACTAGCACAGATACGCAGTATTTT. It codes for CASSLVGLTSTDTQYF.